This is a list of T cell receptor beta chains from one sample in a study of OX40 agonist ivuxolimab in advanced cancers. Profiling relied on immunoSEQ multiplex PCR, and the TCRdb table lists in-frame clones only, not all of them. The data contain about 49,000 clones, 80% to 90% of them singletons. Sample: CD4+ or CD8+ T cells sorted from blood, taken in a trial of the OX40 agonist ivuxolimab. Receptors originate from an adult with an advanced solid tumor such as melanoma, head and neck, liver or kidney cancer. CDR3s include the opening cysteine and the closing phenylalanine or tryptophan. Each record gives: clone size, J gene, D gene, V gene, CDR3 DNA, CDR3 protein. The D gene is left open where the match is weak. Some rows have no size entry. The others give once, few or many, or a class for an expanded clone.

- | TRBJ2-5 | - | TRBV11-2 | TGTGCCAGCAGTCAAGGGGGGGCCGTAGAGACCCAGTACTTC | CASSQGGAVETQYF
- | TRBJ2-6 | - | TRBV4-2 | TGTGCCAGCAGCCAAGATGGTACAGTCTCTGGGGCCAACGTCCTGACTTTC | CASSQDGTVSGANVLTF
- | TRBJ2-6 | - | TRBV6-1 | TGTGCCAGCAGTGAAACCTTCTCTGGGGCCAACGTCCTGACTTTC | CASSETFSGANVLTF
- | TRBJ1-3 | TRBD1 | TRBV11-2 | TGTGCCAGCGAGGTAGCAGGGGGCTCAGGAAACACCATATATTTT | CASEVAGGSGNTIYF
few | TRBJ1-6 | - | TRBV7-2 | TGTGCCAGCAGCTTCTCCGGGACGGTAAATCGACCCCTCCACTTT | CASSFSGTVNRPLHF
- | TRBJ2-5 | - | TRBV19 | TGTGCCACCGCCGGCGGGGACCAGTACCAAGAGACCCAGTACTTC | CATAGGDQYQETQYF
- | TRBJ2-2 | - | TRBV6-1 | TGTGCCGGGCAGGGAGACACCGGGGAGCTGTTTTTT | CAGQGDTGELFF
- | TRBJ2-2 | - | TRBV28 | TGTGCCAGCAGTTTAGGGCTAGCACCAAACACCGGGGAGCTGTTTTTT | CASSLGLAPNTGELFF
- | TRBJ2-1 | - | TRBV28 | TGTGCCAGCACCCCCGGACTGGACTACAATGAGCAGTTCTTC | CASTPGLDYNEQFF
- | TRBJ1-5 | - | TRBV19 | TGTGCCAGTAGTATTTCCGGAATGAGCAATCAGCCCCAGCATTTT | CASSISGMSNQPQHF
- | TRBJ2-3 | TRBD2 | TRBV5-4 | TGTGCCAGCAGCTTGGATCTAGCGGGGGTCGGGGGAGATACGCAGTATTTT | CASSLDLAGVGGDTQYF
- | TRBJ2-7 | - | TRBV14 | TGTGCCAGCAGCCAAGGGGGGACTTCAGTCTACGAGCAGTACTTC | CASSQGGTSVYEQYF
- | TRBJ2-1 | TRBD2 | TRBV2 | TGTGCCAGCAGTGAACAGGCGGGAGGCTCCCCCCGGCAGTTCTTC | CASSEQAGGSPRQFF
- | TRBJ2-7 | - | TRBV6-5 | TGTGCCAGCAGATACATATTGGGGAACGAGCAGTACTTC | CASRYILGNEQYF
- | TRBJ2-5 | - | TRBV5-1 | TGCGCCAGCAGCGGTCAGGGTTCAGGGGAGACCCAGTACTTC | CASSGQGSGETQYF
- | TRBJ2-1 | TRBD2 | TRBV11-1 | TGTGCCAGCAGCCCACGCCAGCGGGAGGTATATGAGCAGTTCTTC | CASSPRQREVYEQFF
- | TRBJ1-3 | - | TRBV11-2 | TGTGCCAGCAGCTATGCAGGGTCTGGAAACACCATATATTTT | CASSYAGSGNTIYF
- | TRBJ2-4 | - | TRBV27 | TGTGCCAGCAGTTTATCTCTTATAGCCAAAAACATTCAGTACTTC | CASSLSLIAKNIQYF
- | TRBJ2-2 | - | TRBV5-1 | TGCGCCAGCAGCTTGTCCACCGGGGAGCTGTTTTTT | CASSLSTGELFF
- | TRBJ2-3 | - | TRBV18 | TGTGCCAGCTCACCACAGGGCACCACAGATACGCAGTATTTT | CASSPQGTTDTQYF
- | TRBJ2-7 | - | TRBV6-6 | TGTGCCAGTAGTCGAGGTCTCCACGAGCAGTACTTC | CASSRGLHEQYF
- | TRBJ2-4 | TRBD1 | TRBV27 | TGTGCCAGCAGTTCAGACAGGGAAAATGTCATTCAGTACTTC | CASSSDRENVIQYF
few | TRBJ2-1 | - | TRBV2 | TGTGCCAGCAATGTCGGGGTGGATGCCTACAATGAGCAGTTCTTC | CASNVGVDAYNEQFF
- | TRBJ1-1 | - | TRBV6-6 | TGTGCCAGCAGTTCTGGGCCAGCTTTCTTT | CASSSGPAFF
- | TRBJ2-7 | - | TRBV6-4 | TGTGCCAGCAGTGGGACTAACAGGGCCCTGAGCTCCTACGAGCAGTACTTC | CASSGTNRALSSYEQYF
- | TRBJ1-1 | - | TRBV6-5 | TGTGCCAGCACGGACGCGTACACTGAAGCTTTCTTT | CASTDAYTEAFF
- | TRBJ1-2 | - | TRBV30 | TGTGCCTGGACACTTCAACAGGGAGGTGGCTACACCTTC | CAWTLQQGGGYTF
- | TRBJ2-7 | - | TRBV7-9 | TGTGCCAGCAGCTTAGAGGGCGGCGGCTCCTACGAGCAGTACTTC | CASSLEGGGSYEQYF
- | TRBJ2-7 | - | TRBV5-4 | TGTGCCAGCAGCTTAGGCAGGGGATCCCACGAGCAGTACTTC | CASSLGRGSHEQYF
- | TRBJ2-2 | - | TRBV5-1 | TGCGCCAGCAGTAGTGGTCCGAACACCGGGGAGCTGTTTTTT | CASSSGPNTGELFF
- | TRBJ2-5 | - | TRBV7-2 | TGTGCCAGCAGCAAGGACGGTTACCAAGAGACCCAGTACTTC | CASSKDGYQETQYF
- | TRBJ2-5 | - | TRBV30 | TGTGCCTGGAGTGCCAAGGACATTTATGAGACCCAGTACTTC | CAWSAKDIYETQYF
- | TRBJ2-5 | - | TRBV11-2 | TGTGCCAGCAGCTCCCTACACTCCGAGACCCAGTACTTC | CASSSLHSETQYF
- | TRBJ1-4 | - | TRBV10-2 | TGCGCCAGCAGTGAGGGGGGTTCGACTAATGAAAAACTGTTTTTT | CASSEGGSTNEKLFF
- | TRBJ2-2 | TRBD1 | TRBV10-1 | TGCGCCAGCAGCCGGTCGGGACAGGGGGAGCTGTTTTTT | CASSRSGQGELFF
- | TRBJ1-3 | TRBD1 | TRBV9 | TGTGCCAGCAGCTCCACCCCGGGACAGGGTATAAACACCATATATTTT | CASSSTPGQGINTIYF
- | TRBJ2-5 | - | TRBV12-5 | TGTGCTAGTGGCCTAGTTAATAGAGAGACCCAGTACTTC | CASGLVNRETQYF
- | TRBJ2-1 | - | TRBV30 | TGTGCCTGGACCAGGGGGGTGAGCTCCTACAATGAGCAGTTCTTC | CAWTRGVSSYNEQFF
- | TRBJ2-1 | - | TRBV28 | TGTGCCAGCCATACCGAAAACTACAATGAGCAGTTCTTC | CASHTENYNEQFF
- | TRBJ1-6 | - | TRBV30 | TGTGCCTGGAGTTTAGGGGGAGGAATGGATTCACCCCTCCACTTT | CAWSLGGGMDSPLHF
- | TRBJ2-2 | TRBD2 | TRBV6-1 | TGTGCCAGCAGTGGCGGAGGTGGGGGGGAGGAGCTGTTTTTT | CASSGGGGGEELFF
- | TRBJ1-5 | - | TRBV21-1 | TGTGCCAGCAGCAAGGACAGAGACAATCAGCCCCAGCATTTT | CASSKDRDNQPQHF
- | TRBJ2-7 | TRBD2 | TRBV7-8 | TGTGCTACCCGGGGGGGACTAGCGGGAACCTACGAGCAGTACTTC | CATRGGLAGTYEQYF
- | TRBJ2-1 | TRBD1 | TRBV7-9 | TGTGCCAGCAGCCCCCGGGACAGGTACAATGAGCAGTTCTTC | CASSPRDRYNEQFF
- | TRBJ1-4 | - | TRBV6-5 | TGTGCCAGCAGTATAACGGTGGGGAATAATGAAAAACTGTTTTTT | CASSITVGNNEKLFF
- | TRBJ2-7 | - | TRBV7-3 | TGTGCCAGCAGCTCGACTGGTAGCTCCTACGAGCAGTACTTC | CASSSTGSSYEQYF
- | TRBJ1-4 | - | TRBV7-2 | TGTGCCAGCAGCCCGGAGTTCGGAAGTAATGAAAAACTGTTTTTT | CASSPEFGSNEKLFF
- | TRBJ2-1 | - | TRBV5-1 | TGCGCCAGCAGCTTGGAGGTCCCCCAATACAATGAGCAGTTCTTC | CASSLEVPQYNEQFF
- | TRBJ2-1 | - | TRBV19 | TGTGCCAGTAGTCCTTGGAAGCTTTCCTACAATGAGCAGTTCTTC | CASSPWKLSYNEQFF
- | TRBJ1-1 | - | TRBV6-5 | TGTGCCAGCAGTCTAAGGGGGAGAGAAGCTTTCTTT | CASSLRGREAFF